This TCR beta chain was captured in a study of PD-1 blockade in classical Hodgkin lymphoma. Study-wide findings and caveats: The study reported lower baseline TCR diversity in newly diagnosed patients than in healthy donors. Nivolumab initiation under 1 year post-ASCT meant exclusion. The diversity seen at baseline in complete responders resembled that of newly diagnosed patients.

Trimming pared 0 bases from V and 3 bases from J, leaving 9 bases between. This CDR3 comprises 13 residues. Germline-derived CDR1 and CDR2 are SQVTM and ANQGSEA. About this clone: Its antigen remains unidentified. This sample also contains other DNA sequences that code for the same CDR3.

Sequencing used immunoSEQ multiplex PCR; TCRdb keeps in-frame clones, though not all of them. Here the sample spans nearly 50,000 clones, approximately 72% being singletons. Time point here: cycle 4 day 1 (C4D1), after more than five weeks of nivolumab. Every patient had relapsed following autologous stem cell transplantation, and cohorts differed in brentuximab vedotin exposure. Best outcomes ranged across complete response, partial response and progressive disease. The sample was peripheral blood mononuclear cells (PBMCs), taken before the fourth cycle of nivolumab. The chain carries TRBV29-1 and TRBJ2-7, with a possible D match to TRBD2 (5 bases). This TCR came from a human donor with classical Hodgkin lymphoma. CDR3 sequence (DNA): TGCAGCGTTGAAGATCGAGGGAGCTACGAGCAGTACTTC. Amino acid sequence: CSVEDRGSYEQYF.